Each of the 12 T cell receptor beta chains below was sequenced from the same sample in a study of cytomegalovirus exposure and HLA in healthy donors. It was with 60 Vbeta and 13 Jbeta primers that the PCR ran. Produced via immunoSEQ multiplex PCR; TCRdb's table is partial and in-frame only. The sample records about 120,000 clones, 10% to 13% being singletons. The sequencing input was PBMCs. These receptors were obtained from a woman younger than 30 in good health and CMV-seropositive.

V and J are TRBV9 and TRBJ2-7; TRBD1 aligns across 7 bases. The CDR3 sequence is 14 residues long. The germline gives CDR1 SGDLS, CDR2 YYNGEE. V shed 4 bases and J 2 bases; nucleotides not matched to a gene: 6. This CDR3 reads CASSRQGYPYEQYF. In DNA, the CDR3 is TGTGCCAGCAGCAGACAGGGCTATCCCTACGAGCAGTACTTC.

This clone showed up just a few times. The J gene is TRBJ2-1, the V gene TRBV10-3; TRBD2 matches at 9 bases. This CDR3 contains 15 residues. Germline V gene lookup returns CDR1 ENHRY and CDR2 SYGVKD. V shed 6 bases, J shed 8 bases, and the junction held 11 bases outside the gene matches. In DNA form, the CDR3 reads TGTGCCATCAGCGAATTAGCGGGAGCTCTGGATGAGCAGTTCTTC. It translates to CAISELAGALDEQFF.

The chain employs TRBV7-2 and TRBJ2-3; no reliable D call. Germline V CDR1 and CDR2: SGHTA, FQGNSA. The CDR3 loop spans 13 amino acids. The germline V and J ends were trimmed by 2 bases and 7 bases, with 10 bases remaining between them. The CDR3 DNA sequence: TGTGCCAGCAGCTTACAGGATTTTTATACGCAGTATTTT. It translates to CASSLQDFYTQYF.

The V and J genes are TRBV6-1 and TRBJ2-2; D is ambiguous. Germline V CDR1 and CDR2: MNHNS, SASEGT. Deletions cut 1 base from V and 4 bases from J, with 10 bases between. The CDR3 has 15 residues. Written as DNA, the CDR3 is TGTGCCAGCAGTGAAGGGAGTTCGGGCACCGGGGAGCTGTTTTTT. It yields the protein CASSEGSSGTGELFF.

This chain connects TRBV7-9 to TRBJ1-1; no clear D. V was trimmed by 2 bases and J by 2 bases, leaving 3 bases between them. The germline gives CDR1 SEHNR, CDR2 FQNEAQ (reference sequence). The CDR3 has 12 residues. Here the CDR3 DNA reads TGTGCCAGCAGCTTACTAAACACTGAAGCTTTCTTT. Amino acid sequence: CASSLLNTEAFF.

This clone showed up just a few times. The chain links TRBV5-6 to TRBJ1-5; 8 bases agree with TRBD1. The CDR3 contains 16 residues. CDR1 and CDR2 (germline): SGHDT, YYEEEE. Trimming took 2 bases from V and 2 from J; bases not matched to a gene: 6. DNA of the CDR3: TGTGCCAGCAGCTTTGGACAGGGAGGTGGCAATCAGCCCCAGCATTTT. It codes for CASSFGQGGGNQPQHF.

The J gene is TRBJ2-6, the V gene TRBV18, with D maybe TRBD1 (5 bases). Trimming took 0 bases from V and 4 from J, leaving 10 bases between them. The CDR3 sequence is 16 residues long. CDR1 and CDR2 from the germline V gene are KGHSH and LQKENI. The CDR3 DNA reads TGTGCCAGCTCACCACCTCAGGGTCTCGGGGCCAACGTCCTGACTTTC. It encodes CASSPPQGLGANVLTF.

This clone was detected a few times. This chain uses TRBV6-1 with TRBJ1-6, with 7 bases lining up with TRBD1. Trimming cost V 2 bases and J 7 bases; bases outside gene matches: 8. Per germline, CDR1 MNHNS and CDR2 SASEGT. This CDR3 is built from 16 residues. CDR3 coding DNA: TGTGCCAGCAGTGAACGAGGGGGCTTTTCGAATTCACCCCTCCACTTT. It codes for CASSERGGFSNSPLHF.

As to this clone: The sample carries other DNA sequences with the same CDR3. This rearrangement joins TRBV28 to TRBJ1-1; no firm D call. The germline CDR1 and CDR2 sequences are MDHEN and SYDVKM. The ends were cut back, 1 base at V and 2 bases at J, with 5 bases in the middle. The CDR3 loop spans 13 amino acids. CDR3 sequence: CASSLSGNTEAFF. The CDR3 DNA follows: TGTGCCAGCAGTTTATCAGGAAACACTGAAGCTTTCTTT.

The rearrangement joins TRBV6-5 to TRBJ2-3, with D unresolved. Germline values: CDR1 MNHEY, CDR2 SVGAGI. There are 12 residues in the CDR3. Trimming removed 10 bases at V and 1 base at J, with 9 bases between. Here the CDR3 DNA reads TGTGCCACGCGAGGTGGCACAGATACGCAGTATTTT. Protein product: CATRGGTDTQYF.

V usage is TRBV7-9 and J usage is TRBJ1-4; the D is unclear. V was pared by 5 bases and J by 8 bases, with 15 bases between. Germline V gene data show CDR1 as SEHNR and CDR2 as FQNEAQ (reference sequence). The CDR3 totals 14 residues. The CDR3 region is CASSTGGSGEKLFF. The DNA of the CDR3 is TGTGCCAGCAGCACGGGAGGGAGTGGGGAAAAACTGTTTTTT.

The genes are TRBV15 and TRBJ1-1; no reliable D call. Looked up from germline, CDR1 is LNHNV and CDR2 is YYDKDF (reference sequence). The CDR3 is 15 amino acids. V shed 5 bases and J shed 2 bases, with 15 bases lying between them. The CDR3 nucleotides are TGTGCCACCAGCCGCGAGAGGATGGTAAACACTGAAGCTTTCTTT. It is translated as CATSRERMVNTEAFF. The whole variable domain, filled in from reference TRBV15 and TRBJ1-1, reads DAMVIQNPRYQVTQFGKPVTLSCSQTLNHNVMYWYQQKSSQAPKLLFHYYDKDFNNEADTPDNFQSRRPNTSFCFLDIRSPGLGDTAMYLCATSRERMVNTEAFFGQGTRLTVV.